Listed below are T cell receptor beta chains from one sample, sequenced in a study of shared clonotypes between healthy human individuals. The data were produced by immunoSEQ multiplex PCR, yet TCRdb's version contains in-frame clones alone and is incomplete. The data hold some 2,100,000 clones, with approximately 94% observed a single time. The sequencing sample was made of naive CD8+ T cells from PBMCs. The receptors shown here come from a man between 18 and 35 years old in good health. Some clones in this sample may be carry-over from other donors' samples. The CDR3 runs from the conserved cysteine through the conserved F or W. A D gene is named only where the DNA matches it firmly. Clone size appears in some rows only: once, few, many, or a class for an expanded clone.

abundance: NA; j_gene: TRBJ1-2; v_gene: TRBV7-2; d_gene: NA; CDR3aa: CASSLARRDYGYTF; CDR3nt: TGTGCCAGCAGCTTAGCTCGCCGGGACTATGGCTACACCTTC
abundance: NA; j_gene: TRBJ2-7; v_gene: TRBV2; d_gene: TRBD2; CDR3aa: CASSDWGGAYEQYF; CDR3nt: TGTGCCAGCAGTGATTGGGGGGGAGCCTACGAGCAGTACTTC
abundance: NA; j_gene: TRBJ2-5; v_gene: TRBV14; d_gene: NA; CDR3aa: CASSQGRGHQETQYF; CDR3nt: TGTGCCAGCAGCCAAGGCCGGGGGCACCAAGAGACCCAGTACTTC
abundance: NA; j_gene: TRBJ2-7; v_gene: TRBV5-1; d_gene: NA; CDR3aa: CASNSFTGKSSYEQYF; CDR3nt: TGCGCCAGCAATTCCTTTACAGGGAAAAGCTCCTACGAGCAGTACTTC
abundance: once; j_gene: TRBJ2-7; v_gene: TRBV28; d_gene: TRBD1; CDR3aa: CASRDRGYEQYF; CDR3nt: TGTGCCAGCAGGGACAGGGGATACGAGCAGTACTTC
abundance: few; j_gene: TRBJ1-1; v_gene: TRBV30; d_gene: NA; CDR3aa: CAWSKVRNTEAFF; CDR3nt: TGTGCCTGGAGTAAGGTCCGCAACACTGAAGCTTTCTTT
abundance: NA; j_gene: TRBJ2-4; v_gene: TRBV4-3; d_gene: NA; CDR3aa: CASSQDLAGTVLAKNIQYF; CDR3nt: TGCGCCAGCAGCCAAGACCTGGCGGGAACCGTTCTAGCCAAAAACATTCAGTACTTC
abundance: NA; j_gene: TRBJ2-7; v_gene: TRBV7-2; d_gene: NA; CDR3aa: CASSLSYLGEQYF; CDR3nt: TGTGCCAGCAGCTTGTCCTACTTGGGCGAGCAGTACTTC
abundance: NA; j_gene: TRBJ2-7; v_gene: TRBV29-1; d_gene: TRBD1; CDR3aa: CSGSGQNSYEQYF; CDR3nt: TGCAGCGGATCGGGACAGAACTCCTACGAGCAGTACTTC
abundance: NA; j_gene: TRBJ2-5; v_gene: TRBV5-1; d_gene: TRBD1; CDR3aa: CASRQTGVRTETQYF; CDR3nt: TGCGCCAGCAGGCAAACAGGGGTCCGGACAGAGACCCAGTACTTC
abundance: once; j_gene: TRBJ2-4; v_gene: TRBV7-8; d_gene: NA; CDR3aa: CASSLGVPKNIQYF; CDR3nt: TGTGCCAGCAGCTTAGGGGTGCCCAAAAACATTCAGTACTTC
abundance: NA; j_gene: TRBJ2-7; v_gene: TRBV19; d_gene: NA; CDR3aa: CASSIVAGSSYEQYF; CDR3nt: TGTGCCAGTAGTATAGTAGCCGGGAGCTCCTACGAGCAGTACTTC
abundance: NA; j_gene: TRBJ1-2; v_gene: TRBV9; d_gene: TRBD1; CDR3aa: CASSVKGGANYGYTF; CDR3nt: TGTGCCAGCAGCGTAAAAGGGGGCGCAAACTATGGCTACACCTTC
abundance: NA; j_gene: TRBJ1-2; v_gene: TRBV7-9; d_gene: TRBD1; CDR3aa: CASSDLKDRGNGYTF; CDR3nt: TGTGCCAGCAGCGACCTCAAGGACAGGGGGAACGGCTACACCTTC
abundance: NA; j_gene: TRBJ2-1; v_gene: TRBV27; d_gene: NA; CDR3aa: CASSQGLYNEQFF; CDR3nt: TGTGCCAGCAGCCAGGGCCTCTACAATGAGCAGTTCTTC